This TCR beta chain was sequenced for a study of shared clonotypes between healthy human individuals. The wider study: Researchers assigned three CD4 naive, three CD4 memory, two CD8 naive and one CD8 memory plate to each donor.

Trimming cost V 6 bases and J 6 bases; bases outside gene matches: 9. The CDR3 runs 15 residues. CDR1 and CDR2 (germline): MNHNS, SASEGT. TCRdb keeps only in-frame clones here, not all; method: immunoSEQ multiplex PCR. Of around 2.5 million clones in the sample, roughly 93% are singletons; the top ten hold approximately 0.35%. This TCR was recovered from a man younger than 35 in good health. Some clones in this sample may be carry-over from other donors' samples. Input material: naive CD4+ T cells from PBMCs. Sample subset: CD45RA+ positively selected. The gene calls are TRBV6-1 and TRBJ1-5; 9 nucleotides agree with TRBD1. The CDR3 region is CASRRQGEVAQPQHF. CDR3 DNA sequence: TGTGCCAGCAGGAGACAGGGGGAGGTCGCTCAGCCCCAGCATTTT.